The 6 T cell receptor beta chains presented below share a single source sample, sequenced in a study of control samples from healthy donors and cancer patients. The data were produced by immunoSEQ multiplex PCR, yet TCRdb's version contains in-frame clones alone and is incomplete. The data contain fewer than 200,000 clones, roughly 95% of them singletons. Sequenced sample: blood. The receptors were sampled from a woman aged 55-70 years in good health.

With respect to this clone: The same CDR3 can be traced to other DNA sequences in this sample. The V gene is TRBV3-1 (or the pseudogene TRBV3-2), the J gene TRBJ1-4; the D gene is possibly TRBD1 (5 bases). Germline assignment: CDR1 LGHDT and CDR2 YNNKEL (reference sequence). V lost 2 bases to trimming and J lost 8 bases, with 12 bases between them. CDR3 size: 14 residues. For the CDR3, the DNA is TGTGCCAGCAGCCAACGGGGGGTAGACGAAAAACTGTTTTTT. It translates to CASSQRGVDEKLFF.

The rearrangement uses TRBV13 and TRBJ2-7; maybe TRBD1 (6 bases). With 0 bases removed from V and 0 bases from J, the gap between germline ends came to 15 bases. CDR3 length: 17 amino acids. The germline CDR1 and CDR2 sequences are PRHDT and FYEKMQ (reference sequence). Here the CDR3 DNA reads TGTGCCAGCAGCTTAGGCAGGGGAAGGGACCGCTCCTACGAGCAGTACTTC. It encodes CASSLGRGRDRSYEQYF.

The chain uses TRBV5-1 and TRBJ1-1, with TRBD1 matching 9 bases. V dropped 4 bases and J dropped 3; count of bases not matched to a gene: 4. From germline, CDR1 is SGHRS and CDR2 YFSETQ. The CDR3 covers 14 residues. DNA of the CDR3: TGCGCCAGCAGCCCGGGACAGGGACACACTGAAGCTTTCTTT. It yields the protein CASSPGQGHTEAFF.

V and J are TRBV5-6 and TRBJ1-1; D is unclear. CDR1 is SGHDT, CDR2 YYEEEE, per germline. This CDR3 spans 14 amino acids. V lost 4 bases and J 1 base, leaving 11 bases between the germline ends. The CDR3 protein is CASSRDPGNTEAFF. The CDR3 DNA reads as TGTGCCAGCAGCCGCGATCCAGGGAACACTGAAGCTTTCTTT.

This chain uses TRBV18 with TRBJ2-5; D unclear. V lost 6 bases and J 5 bases, leaving 13 bases between the germline ends. The germline CDR1 and CDR2 sequences are KGHSH and LQKENI. The CDR3 is 13 amino acids. Written as DNA, the CDR3 is TGTGCCAGCTCTCCTCCCCTGGGGGAGACCCAGTACTTC. Translating gives CASSPPLGETQYF.

The chain employs TRBV27 and TRBJ1-2; D is undetermined. The germline CDR1 and CDR2 sequences are MNHEY and SMNVEV (reference sequence). There are 13 residues in the CDR3. Trimming shortened V by 2 bases and J by 6 bases, and 10 bases separated the two germline ends. This chain's CDR3 is CASSLTSEDGYTF. Written as DNA, the CDR3 is TGTGCCAGCAGTTTAACATCCGAGGATGGCTACACCTTC.